This T cell receptor (beta chain) derives from a study of T cell responses to AZD1222 COVID-19 vaccine. Study outcomes and limitations: In a largely white British group with more females than males, clonal diversity was possibly underestimated. Baseline serology detected seropositivity in only a handful of AZD1222 recipients.

Points on this clone: The antigen is undetermined.

Method: immunoSEQ multiplex PCR; TCRdb's copy keeps in-frame clones and lacks some. The sample carries around 20,000 clones, roughly 83% recorded once. V trimming: 0 bases; J trimming: 11 bases; junction bases outside the gene matches: 6. CDR1 and CDR2 (germline): LGHNA, YNFKEQ. This CDR3 contains 15 residues. This sequence originates from an adult who received the AZD1222 COVID-19 vaccine. The source was peripheral blood, collected 28 days after the second AZD1222 dose. The chain carries TRBV4-2 and TRBJ1-6; 8 bases match TRBD1. The CDR3, as DNA: TGTGCCAGCAGCCAAGAAGTGGCAGGGGGCACACCCCTCCACTTT. Protein sequence: CASSQEVAGGTPLHF.